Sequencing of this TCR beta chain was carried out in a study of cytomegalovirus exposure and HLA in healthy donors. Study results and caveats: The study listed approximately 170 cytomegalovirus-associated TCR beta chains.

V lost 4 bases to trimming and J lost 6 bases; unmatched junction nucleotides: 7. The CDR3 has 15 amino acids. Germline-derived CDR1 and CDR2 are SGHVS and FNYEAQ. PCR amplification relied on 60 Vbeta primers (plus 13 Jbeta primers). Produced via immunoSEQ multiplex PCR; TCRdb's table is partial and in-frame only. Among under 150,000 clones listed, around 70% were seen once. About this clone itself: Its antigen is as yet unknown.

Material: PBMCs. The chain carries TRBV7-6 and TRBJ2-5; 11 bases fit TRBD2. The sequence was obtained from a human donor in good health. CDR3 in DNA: TGTGCCAGCAGCTCTATTAGCGGGGGGGCCCAGACCCAGTACTTC. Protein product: CASSSISGGAQTQYF.